This is a list of T cell receptor beta chains from one sample in a study of cytomegalovirus exposure and HLA in healthy donors. The data were produced by immunoSEQ multiplex PCR, yet TCRdb's version contains in-frame clones alone and is incomplete. Of roughly 120,000 clones in the sample, about four fifths were seen once. Sequencing input: PBMCs. Receptors were obtained from a human donor in good health. Each CDR3 is given with its conserved first and last residue. Fields, in order: V gene, clone size, J gene, D gene, CDR3 DNA, CDR3 protein. The D gene is left open where the match is weak. Some rows mark clone size as missing; the rest say once, few, many or name a class of expanded clone.

>TRBV5-1|.|TRBJ2-3|.
TGCGCCAGCAGCTTCGAGTCCCTACCCGAGGATACGCAGTATTTT
CASSFESLPEDTQYF
>TRBV4-1|.|TRBJ1-4|TRBD1
TGCGCCAGCAGCCAGCCCGGGACAGCCTGGGGACTGTTTTTT
CASSQPGTAWGLFF
>TRBV5-8|.|TRBJ1-5|TRBD1
TGTGCCAGCAGCCCACAGGGGGCGGACCAGCCCCAGCATTTT
CASSPQGADQPQHF
>TRBV7-6|.|TRBJ1-2|TRBD1
TGTGCCAGCAGCACCCACGACAGGGATGGCTACACCTTC
CASSTHDRDGYTF
>TRBV6-6|few|TRBJ1-4|.
TGTGCCAGCAGTTACTCGAATCAAGGGGGTGTGGAACTGTTTTTT
CASSYSNQGGVELFF
>TRBV7-8|.|TRBJ2-7|TRBD2
TGTGCCAGCAGCTTAGGATCAACTAGCGGATATTACGAGCAGTACTTC
CASSLGSTSGYYEQYF
>TRBV7-9|.|TRBJ1-5|.
TGTGCCAGCAGCTTCGGGGTTCAGCCCCAGCATTTT
CASSFGVQPQHF
>TRBV7-9|.|TRBJ2-7|.
TGTGCCAGCAGTACAGGAATCTACGAGCAGTACTTC
CASSTGIYEQYF
>TRBV27|.|TRBJ2-7|.
TGTGCCAGCAGTCAGGGGCCCGAGCAGTACTTC
CASSQGPEQYF
>TRBV7-6|.|TRBJ2-1|.
TGTGCCAGCAGCTTTAGGGTGGGAGGCTACAATGAGCAGTTCTTC
CASSFRVGGYNEQFF
>TRBV2|.|TRBJ1-2|.
TGTGCCAGCAGTGCCGGGATATCTAACTATGGCTACACCTTC
CASSAGISNYGYTF
>TRBV4-1|.|TRBJ1-4|.
TGCGCCAGCAGCCAACAGACACAGACTAATGAAAAACTGTTTTTT
CASSQQTQTNEKLFF
>TRBV7-9|.|TRBJ2-7|.
TGTGCCAGCAGCCCCTCGGGGAGCGCGACCTACGAGCAGTACTTC
CASSPSGSATYEQYF
>TRBV10-3|.|TRBJ2-5|.
TGTGCCATCAGTGAGGGAGGAGAGACCCAGTACTTC
CAISEGGETQYF
>TRBV19|.|TRBJ2-1|.
TGTGCCAGTAGTATCACGTGGGGCACCCACAATGAGCAGTTCTTC
CASSITWGTHNEQFF
>TRBV27|.|TRBJ2-7|TRBD1
TGTGCCAGCAGCCAGGGGGCCCACGAGCAGTACTTC
CASSQGAHEQYF
>TRBV6-5|.|TRBJ1-4|TRBD1
TGTGCCAGCAGGGGGACAGTTGAAAAACTGTTTTTT
CASRGTVEKLFF
>TRBV29-1|.|TRBJ2-7|TRBD2
TGCAGCGTAGAGACCCCGGGACTAAACTCCTACGAGCAGTACTTC
CSVETPGLNSYEQYF
>TRBV5-1|.|TRBJ2-7|TRBD1
TGCGCCAGCAGCTTGGTTGGGACAGGGCCCTACGAGCAGTACTTC
CASSLVGTGPYEQYF
>TRBV6-5|few|TRBJ2-7|.
TGTGCCAGCTCGAAGGGGGCGGGGAAGCCTTACGAGCAGTACTTC
CASSKGAGKPYEQYF
>TRBV13|.|TRBJ2-5|TRBD2
TGTGCCAGCAGCTCACTAGCGGTCGTTGAGACCCAGTACTTC
CASSSLAVVETQYF
>TRBV5-6|.|TRBJ1-4|TRBD1
TGTGCCAGCAGCTTGCAGGGGGCAACTGCAACTAATGAAAAACTGTTTTTT
CASSLQGATATNEKLFF
>TRBV19|.|TRBJ1-5|.
TGTGCCAGTATCGGCCAGGGATACGTGGAGCCCCAGCATTTT
CASIGQGYVEPQHF
>TRBV6-1|.|TRBJ1-1|.
TGTGCCAGCAGGGACTTTGACAGGAAAGCTTTCTTT
CASRDFDRKAFF
>TRBV19|.|TRBJ2-7|TRBD2
TGTGCCAGTAGTATGGGGGGGAACGGCTACGAGCAGTACTTC
CASSMGGNGYEQYF
>TRBV9|.|TRBJ2-1|TRBD1
TGTGCCAGCAGCGTAGATGGGACAGCTTACAATGAGCAGTTCTTC
CASSVDGTAYNEQFF
>TRBV23-1|.|TRBJ2-1|TRBD1
TGCGCCAGCAGTCAAGTTCGAGACAGGGGGGACTACAATGAGCAGTTCTTC
CASSQVRDRGDYNEQFF
>TRBV2|.|TRBJ1-5|.
TGTGCCAGCATAAGGGGTAGGAATCAGCCCCAGCATTTT
CASIRGRNQPQHF
>TRBV29-1|.|TRBJ1-3|.
TGCAGCGGCGGGGGGTCACCGAGCTCTGGAAACACCATATATTTT
CSGGGSPSSGNTIYF
>TRBV19|few|TRBJ2-1|TRBD2
TGTGCCAGTAGTCTAGCGGGGGGGCGGAATGAGCAGTTCTTC
CASSLAGGRNEQFF
>TRBV10-3|.|TRBJ2-5|.
TGTGCCACCGCCAGGGTCGTAGAGACCCAGTACTTC
CATARVVETQYF
>TRBV5-5|.|TRBJ2-1|TRBD1
TGTGCCAGCAGCTTGTTACAGGGGTGGCCCCGCTACCCTAAGCAGTTCTTC
CASSLLQGWPRYPKQFF
>TRBV6-1|.|TRBJ1-5|.
TGTGCCAGCAGTGAAGGAGGTACCAGGGTAGGTCAGCCCCAGCATTTT
CASSEGGTRVGQPQHF
>TRBV7-9|.|TRBJ1-3|.
TGTGCCAGCAGCGAATTGGAGTCTGGAAACACCATATATTTT
CASSELESGNTIYF
>TRBV5-6|.|TRBJ2-1|TRBD2
TGTGCCAGCAGCTTGGGCGTGGGGGGGTACTGCAATGAGCAGTTCTTC
CASSLGVGGYCNEQFF
>TRBV19|.|TRBJ1-1|.
TGTGCCAGTAGCCCTGGGAGTGAAGCTTTCTTT
CASSPGSEAFF
>TRBV11-2|.|TRBJ1-3|.
TGTGCCAGCAGCTTAGATCCCGGGGCTGGAAACACCATATATTTT
CASSLDPGAGNTIYF
>TRBV2|.|TRBJ1-1|.
TGTGCCAGCAGTGTAGGGGTCCACACTGAAGCTTTCTTT
CASSVGVHTEAFF
>TRBV5-4|few|TRBJ1-1|.
TGTGCCAGCACCTGGGAGGGGACCGAAGCTTTCTTT
CASTWEGTEAFF
>TRBV14|.|TRBJ1-2|.
TGTGCCAGCAGCCAAGGACTGTGGGGCTACACCTTC
CASSQGLWGYTF
>TRBV18|.|TRBJ2-5|.
TGTGCCAGCTCCCCCGACCAAGAGACCCAGTACTTC
CASSPDQETQYF
>TRBV9|.|TRBJ2-5|.
TGTGCCAGCAGACCTACCCAGGGGTACCAAGAGACCCAGTACTTC
CASRPTQGYQETQYF
>TRBV5-5|.|TRBJ2-6|.
TGTGCCAGCAGCTTGTGGGACTGGGACCAAGGAGGCTCTGGGGCCAACGTCCTGACTTTC
CASSLWDWDQGGSGANVLTF